This TCR beta chain comes out of a study of regulatory T cells in long-lasting Graves disease. General observations from the study: Newly diagnosed Graves' patients exceeded persistent ones in TCR diversity. Persistent disease was associated with favored TRBV28 usage and with favored use of TRBJ1-2 and TRBJ2-5. The work looked only at peripheral blood and did not look at thyroid tissue. Small sample size may have lowered accuracy.

This clonotype has ten or more counts. What it recognizes is unknown. The CDR3 covers 13 residues. V gave up 0 bases and J gave up 7 bases, with 9 bases separating them. Germline CDR1 LGHNA, CDR2 YSLEER. iRepertoire HTBI primers and Arm-PCR of CDR3 regions built TCR beta libraries. TCRdb re-derived calls from the multiplex PCR reads in MiXCR, one entry per CDR3 protein. The sample includes a few hundred thousand distinct CDR3 sequences, approximately 10% of them seen just once. Sample time point: newly diagnosed GD, antithyroid drugs for less than 3 months. From RNA extracted from PBMCs, the TCR library was made. The same sample was also studied in work on T cells in Graves' hyperthyroidism and ophthalmopathy.

The chain links TRBV4-3 to TRBJ2-5; D remains unclear. The sequence was obtained from a woman aged 18-30 years with Graves disease. The sample consisted of peripheral blood mononuclear cells (PBMCs), taken at new diagnosis, from a patient treated with antithyroid drugs. The CDR3 loop is CASSQDLVGTQYF. In DNA, the CDR3 is TGCGCCAGCAGCCAAGATCTCGTAGGGACCCAGTACTTC.